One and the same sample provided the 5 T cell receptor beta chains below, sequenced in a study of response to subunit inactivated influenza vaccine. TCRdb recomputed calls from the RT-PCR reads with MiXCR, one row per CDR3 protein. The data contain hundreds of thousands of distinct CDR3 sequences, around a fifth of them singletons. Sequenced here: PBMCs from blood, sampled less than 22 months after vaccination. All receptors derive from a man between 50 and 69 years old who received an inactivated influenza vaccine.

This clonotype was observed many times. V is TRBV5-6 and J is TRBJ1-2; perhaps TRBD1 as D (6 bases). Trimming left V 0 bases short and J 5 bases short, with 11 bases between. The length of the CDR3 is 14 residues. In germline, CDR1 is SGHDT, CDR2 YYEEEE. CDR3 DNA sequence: TGTGCCAGCAGCTTGGGACAGGTGCTATATGGCTACACCTTC. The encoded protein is CASSLGQVLYGYTF.

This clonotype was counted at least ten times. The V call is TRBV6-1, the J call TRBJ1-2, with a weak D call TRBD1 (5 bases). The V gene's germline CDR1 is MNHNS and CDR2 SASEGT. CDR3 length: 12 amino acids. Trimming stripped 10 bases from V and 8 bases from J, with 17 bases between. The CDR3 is CANRDLSGGYTF. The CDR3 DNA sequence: TGTGCCAACCGGGACCTTTCCGGGGGCTACACCTTC.

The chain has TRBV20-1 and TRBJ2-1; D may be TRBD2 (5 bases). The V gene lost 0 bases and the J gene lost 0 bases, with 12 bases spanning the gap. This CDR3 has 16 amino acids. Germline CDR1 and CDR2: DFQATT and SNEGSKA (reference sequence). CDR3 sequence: CSARDVGGRSYNEQFF. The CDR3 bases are TGCAGTGCTAGAGATGTTGGAGGACGCTCCTACAATGAGCAGTTCTTC.

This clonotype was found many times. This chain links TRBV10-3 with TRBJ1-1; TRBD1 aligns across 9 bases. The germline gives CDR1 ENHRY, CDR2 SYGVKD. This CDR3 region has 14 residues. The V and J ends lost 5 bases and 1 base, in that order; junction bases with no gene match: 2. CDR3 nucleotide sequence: TGTGCCATCAGTCCGGACAGGGGGAACACTGAAGCTTTCTTT. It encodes CAISPDRGNTEAFF.

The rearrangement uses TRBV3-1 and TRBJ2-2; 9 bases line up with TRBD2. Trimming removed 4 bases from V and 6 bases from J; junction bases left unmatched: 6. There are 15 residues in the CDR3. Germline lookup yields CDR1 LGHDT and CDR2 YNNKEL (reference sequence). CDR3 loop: CASSPGGLAAGELFF. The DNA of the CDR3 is TGTGCCAGCAGCCCAGGGGGACTAGCAGCCGGGGAGCTGTTTTTT. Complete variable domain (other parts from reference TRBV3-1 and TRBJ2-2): DTAVSQTPKYLVTQMGNDKSIKCEQNLGHDTMYWYKQDSKKFLKIMFSYNNKELIINETVPNRFSPKSPDKAHLNLHINSLELGDSAVYFCASSPGGLAAGELFFGEGSRLTVL.